This TCR beta chain emerged from a study of Ad26.COV2.S vaccination and SARS-CoV-2 variants. Treatment defined: approximately 18 received Ad26.COV2.S at low or high dose, single or two shots; about 5 received placebo; per-sample allocation not given. At day 63 after the first vaccine or placebo injection, samples were drawn. The data were produced by immunoSEQ multiplex PCR, yet TCRdb's version contains in-frame clones alone and is incomplete. This repertoire shows some 390,000 clones, around 91% found once; its top ten account for under 2%. This clonotype was obtained from a person aged 18-65 years who received the Ad26.COV2.S COVID-19 vaccine or a placebo. This sample comprised peripheral blood, obtained in a trial of Ad26.COV2.S vaccine versus placebo.

CDR3 region: CASSRGPRGTNEKLFF. CDR3 in DNA: TGTGCCAGCAGCCGAGGGCCCAGGGGAACTAATGAAAAACTGTTTTTT. The chain recombines TRBV7-8 with TRBJ1-4; tentatively, D is TRBD1 (6 bases). This CDR3 region has 16 residues. V dropped 5 bases and J dropped 1 base, with 14 bases sitting between them. From germline, CDR1 is SGHVS and CDR2 FQNEAQ.